This T cell receptor (beta chain) is from a study of blood T cell repertoires in COVID-19. At the level of the study: PBMCs, B-cell-depleted T cells, or T cells were the source of the cDNA or gDNA that made up the material.

V lost 5 bases and J 5 bases, leaving 18 bases between the germline ends. The CDR3 consists of 15 residues. Germline V gene lookup returns CDR1 LNHDA and CDR2 SQIVND (reference sequence). Using immunoSEQ multiplex PCR, the repertoire was profiled, and TCRdb retains in-frame clones only, with some absent. Of about 150,000 clones in the sample, around 76% are singletons; the top ten hold roughly 4.3%. The origin of this receptor is a man in his fifties or sixties with acute or convalescent COVID-19. Material: peripheral blood. This chain joins TRBV19 and TRBJ1-1; D is undetermined. CDR3 DNA sequence: TGTGCCAGTAGTGGTTTCGAGTCCGGGAGTACTGAAGCTTTCTTT. Protein product: CASSGFESGSTEAFF.